The next 20 T cell receptor beta chains were all read from a single sample in a study of blood T cell repertoires in COVID-19. TCRdb keeps only in-frame clones here, not all; method: immunoSEQ multiplex PCR. The profile shows some 270,000 clones, 89% of them singletons. The sample taken for sequencing was peripheral blood. These receptors all stem from a woman aged 40-49 years who had recovered from COVID-19.

The chain recombines TRBV28 with TRBJ1-2, with 8 bases fitting TRBD1. The V and J ends lost 7 bases and 3 bases, in that order; junction bases with no gene match: 1. This CDR3 has 12 residues. Germline V gene sequence: CDR1 MDHEN, CDR2 SYDVKM. The CDR3 region is CASTGQDYGYTF. CDR3 sequence (DNA): TGTGCCAGCACGGGACAGGACTATGGCTACACCTTC.

The chain uses TRBV11-2 and TRBJ1-2, with D tentatively TRBD1 (6 bases). Looked up from germline, CDR1 is SGHAT and CDR2 is FQNNGV. The length of the CDR3 is 14 residues. V was trimmed by 1 base and J by 3 bases, leaving 9 bases between them. The CDR3 sequence is CASSLGTGYYGYTF. As DNA, the CDR3 is TGTGCCAGCAGCTTAGGCACAGGGTACTATGGCTACACCTTC. Variable domain in full (rest from reference TRBV11-2 and TRBJ1-2): EAGVAQSPRYKIIEKRQSVAFWCNPISGHATLYWYQQILGQGPKLLIQFQNNGVVDDSQLPKDRFSAERLKGVDSTLKIQPAKLEDSAVYLCASSLGTGYYGYTFGSGTRLTVV.

This clone appeared once. CDR3 amino acids: CASSEVPGTSGQSSYNEQFF. The CDR3 DNA sequence: TGTGCCAGCAGTGAAGTACCCGGGACTAGCGGTCAAAGCTCCTACAATGAGCAGTTCTTC. The chain uses TRBV2 and TRBJ2-1; TRBD2 matches 11 bases. Germline V gene data show CDR1 as SNHLY and CDR2 as FYNNEI. The CDR3 consists of 20 residues. V trimming: 1 base; J trimming: 0 bases; junction bases outside the gene matches: 11.

The V gene is TRBV4-1, the J gene TRBJ2-5; D ambiguous. Trimming left V 1 base short and J 2 bases short, with 14 bases between. Germline V gene lookup returns CDR1 MGHRA and CDR2 YSYEKL. The CDR3 covers 16 residues. Here the CDR3 reads CASSQVHLSGQETQYF. The CDR3 nucleotides are TGCGCCAGCAGCCAAGTTCACCTGTCAGGTCAAGAGACCCAGTACTTC.

The V and J genes are TRBV9 and TRBJ2-7, with D possibly being TRBD1 (6 bases). Trimming cost V 3 bases and J 2 bases, with 15 bases left between them. There are 15 residues in the CDR3. Germline lookup yields CDR1 SGDLS and CDR2 YYNGEE. The CDR3, as DNA: TGTGCCAGCAGCGCCCAGGGGATGAGCCCCTACGAGCAGTACTTC. This codes for CASSAQGMSPYEQYF.

The rearrangement joins TRBV19 to TRBJ2-1; possible D gene TRBD2, 6 bases. V was cut by 1 base and J by 10 bases, with 8 bases left in between. The germline V gene encodes CDR1 LNHDA and CDR2 SQIVND (reference sequence). The CDR3 is 12 residues long. CDR3 sequence: CASSIAGREQFF. The CDR3 nucleotides read TGTGCCAGTAGTATAGCTGGGAGGGAGCAGTTCTTC.

The J gene is TRBJ2-3, the V gene TRBV13; D might be TRBD2 (5 bases). Germline-derived CDR1 and CDR2 are PRHDT and FYEKMQ (reference sequence). The germline V and J ends were trimmed by 3 bases and 0 bases, with 7 bases remaining between them. The CDR3 consists of 14 residues. As DNA, the CDR3 is TGTGCCAGCAGCTTGCCGGGGAGCACAGATACGCAGTATTTT. This encodes CASSLPGSTDTQYF.

The rearrangement uses TRBV19 and TRBJ2-6; D may be TRBD2 (5 bases). The CDR3 contains 13 residues. V dropped 6 bases and J dropped 3 bases, with 6 bases sitting between them. CDR1 LNHDA and CDR2 SQIVND come from the germline V gene (reference sequence). This CDR3 is CASRRVGANVLTF. The CDR3 DNA reads as TGTGCCAGTAGGAGGGTTGGGGCCAACGTCCTGACTTTC.

The J gene is TRBJ2-3, the V gene TRBV10-3, with a tentative D call TRBD2 (6 bases). The CDR3 spans 15 residues. V lost 4 bases to trimming and J lost 0 bases, with 11 bases between them. Germline CDR1 is ENHRY and CDR2 is SYGVKD. CDR3: CAISGSGTSTDTQYF. For the CDR3, the DNA is TGTGCCATCAGTGGTTCCGGGACTAGCACAGATACGCAGTATTTT.

V is TRBV2 and J is TRBJ2-2; D may be TRBD1 (5 bases). Germline CDR1 is SNHLY and CDR2 is FYNNEI. CDR3 length: 15 amino acids. V shed 3 bases and J shed 2 bases, with 10 bases lying between them. Here the CDR3 reads CASSEQGYNTGELFF. Here the CDR3 DNA reads TGTGCCAGCAGTGAGCAGGGATACAACACCGGGGAGCTGTTTTTT.

The chain recombines TRBV4-1 with TRBJ1-6; 7 bases agree with TRBD1. This CDR3 region has 17 residues. The V segment lost 1 base and the J segment 7 bases; nucleotides outside the gene matches: 10. Germline assignment: CDR1 MGHRA and CDR2 YSYEKL. The CDR3 bases are TGCGCCAGCAGCCAAGGGAAACAGGGGACACGGAATTCACCCCTCCACTTT. Translating gives CASSQGKQGTRNSPLHF.

The chain employs TRBV24-1 and TRBJ2-1, with D possibly matching TRBD2 (6 bases). CDR3 length: 17 residues. CDR1 KGHDR and CDR2 SFDVKD come from the germline V gene. Trimming took off 5 bases at V and 9 bases at J, with 25 bases between the two ends. This CDR3 is CATSGPTPRDSRVEQFF. CDR3 DNA: TGTGCCACCAGTGGCCCAACACCCCGGGACTCGCGGGTTGAGCAGTTCTTC.

V gene TRBV19 combines with J gene TRBJ1-2, with D unclear. V gave up 7 bases and J gave up 5 bases, with 17 bases separating them. The CDR3 loop spans 14 amino acids. The germline V gene has CDR1 LNHDA and CDR2 SQIVND (reference sequence). Here the CDR3 DNA reads TGTGCCAGTAATTCCCTCCTTCGAGAATATGGCTACACCTTC. As protein: CASNSLLREYGYTF.

The genes are TRBV4-1 and TRBJ2-1, with 12 bases aligning to TRBD1. With 4 bases clipped from V and 9 bases from J, the junction kept 7 bases outside the gene matches. This CDR3 region has 15 residues. Germline CDR1 MGHRA, CDR2 YSYEKL. The CDR3 coding sequence is TGCGCCAGCAGCCCAGGGACAGGGGGCCGAGGTGAGCAGTTCTTC. Its protein product is CASSPGTGGRGEQFF.

The rearrangement uses TRBV7-3 and TRBJ1-1; tentative D call: TRBD1 (5 bases). Per the germline V gene, CDR1 is SGHTA and CDR2 is FQGTGA. With 5 bases removed from V and 5 bases from J, the gap between germline ends came to 15 bases. The CDR3 length is 14 residues. The CDR3 sequence: CASSLIGEGTEAFF. CDR3 sequence (DNA): TGTGCCAGCAGCCTTATAGGGGAAGGGACTGAAGCTTTCTTT.

This chain uses TRBV3-1 (or the pseudogene TRBV3-2) with TRBJ2-7; possible D gene TRBD2, 6 bases. CDR1 and CDR2 (germline): LGHDT, YNNKEL (reference sequence). This CDR3 comprises 15 residues. V was trimmed by 1 base and J by 5 bases, leaving 15 bases between them. The CDR3 here is CASSQVGGGLHEQYF. Here the CDR3 DNA reads TGTGCCAGCAGCCAAGTAGGTGGGGGGTTACACGAGCAGTACTTC.

The chain joins TRBV25-1 to TRBJ1-2; no reliable D call. The V gene's germline CDR1 is MGHDK and CDR2 SYGVNS. The ends were cut back, 6 bases at V and 4 bases at J, with 15 bases in the middle. The CDR3 contains 14 residues. The CDR3 coding sequence is TGTGCCAGCAGAGGCGGGGAGAGGAGCTATGGCTACACCTTC. It is translated as CASRGGERSYGYTF.

The count of this clone is one. This chain connects TRBV5-1 to TRBJ1-1; the D gene is possibly TRBD1 (6 bases). The V end was cut by 7 bases, the J end by 6 bases, with 16 bases between. This CDR3 is built from 13 residues. The germline gives CDR1 SGHRS, CDR2 YFSETQ. The CDR3: CASSSGGQAEAFF. The CDR3 DNA is TGCGCCAGCTCGTCCGGGGGGCAGGCTGAAGCTTTCTTT.

This chain connects TRBV7-9 to TRBJ2-7; D is ambiguous. V was cut by 5 bases and J by 4 bases, with 9 bases left in between. Germline lookup yields CDR1 SEHNR and CDR2 FQNEAQ (reference sequence). This CDR3 region has 12 residues. This chain's CDR3 is CASSPPGYEQYF. The CDR3 DNA follows: TGTGCCAGCAGCCCTCCAGGTTACGAGCAGTACTTC.

The chain joins TRBV25-1 to TRBJ2-7; 7 bases match TRBD1. CDR1 and CDR2 from the germline V gene are MGHDK and SYGVNS. The trim removed 8 bases at V and 4 bases at J, leaving 2 bases unmatched. CDR3 length: 11 amino acids. The CDR3 bases are TGTGCCAGCGGACAGGTGTACGAGCAGTACTTC. Protein: CASGQVYEQYF.